Listed below are T cell receptor beta chains from one sample, sequenced in a study of neurological immune-mediated disorders. Each CDR3 protein gets one entry after TCRdb re-called the 5' RACE reads with MiXCR. The table shows some 38,000 distinct CDR3 sequences, with approximately 14% occurring only once. Sequencing was performed on PBMCs. The source is a woman aged 50 to 65 with HTLV-1-associated myelopathy (HAM/TSP). CDR3s leave out the opening cysteine and the closing phenylalanine or tryptophan. Fields, in order: CDR3 protein, clone size, D gene, J gene, V gene. D genes are given only for firm matches. Where a row states a size, it is once, few, many or the class of an expanded clone; other rows omit it.

cdr3_aa: ASSGWGTSEIETQY
clone_size: many
d_call: NA
j_call: TRBJ2-5
v_call: TRBV19

cdr3_aa: AISARLAGELSSETQY
clone_size: NA
d_call: TRBD2
j_call: TRBJ2-5
v_call: TRBV10-3

cdr3_aa: ASSPTETQY
clone_size: many
d_call: NA
j_call: TRBJ2-5
v_call: TRBV18

cdr3_aa: ASSLYSVGSTDTQY
clone_size: once
d_call: NA
j_call: TRBJ2-3
v_call: TRBV5-1

cdr3_aa: ASSSTLQETQY
clone_size: many
d_call: NA
j_call: TRBJ2-5
v_call: TRBV7-6

cdr3_aa: ATSEPAGTSISYNEQF
clone_size: medium-sized
d_call: NA
j_call: TRBJ2-1
v_call: TRBV24-1

cdr3_aa: ASSIRQGISNQPQH
clone_size: NA
d_call: TRBD1
j_call: TRBJ1-5
v_call: TRBV19

cdr3_aa: SVGWGDNSPLH
clone_size: many
d_call: NA
j_call: TRBJ1-6
v_call: TRBV29-1

cdr3_aa: ASNFAGTKNIQY
clone_size: many
d_call: NA
j_call: TRBJ2-4
v_call: TRBV5-5

cdr3_aa: ASSAQGLLSSGNTIY
clone_size: NA
d_call: NA
j_call: TRBJ1-3
v_call: TRBV9

cdr3_aa: ASSSPRPGLAINYGYT
clone_size: many
d_call: NA
j_call: TRBJ1-2
v_call: TRBV6-5

cdr3_aa: ASSPTGVVSNQPQH
clone_size: many
d_call: TRBD1
j_call: TRBJ1-5
v_call: TRBV7-2

cdr3_aa: ASSSTGKRGYT
clone_size: medium-sized
d_call: TRBD1
j_call: TRBJ1-2
v_call: TRBV7-2

cdr3_aa: ASSSRGTSNQPQH
clone_size: large
d_call: NA
j_call: TRBJ1-5
v_call: TRBV12-3/TRBV12-4

cdr3_aa: ASSPWGLAGTGETQY
clone_size: many
d_call: TRBD2
j_call: TRBJ2-5
v_call: TRBV12-3/TRBV12-4

cdr3_aa: ASSSSGRRDTEAF
clone_size: many
d_call: NA
j_call: TRBJ1-1
v_call: TRBV7-9

cdr3_aa: ASLVYGYGYT
clone_size: many
d_call: NA
j_call: TRBJ1-2
v_call: TRBV28

cdr3_aa: SASSDRGNQPQH
clone_size: many
d_call: TRBD1
j_call: TRBJ1-5
v_call: TRBV20-1

cdr3_aa: ASSPRLDWETQY
clone_size: many
d_call: NA
j_call: TRBJ2-5
v_call: TRBV7-7

cdr3_aa: SARGPSYNTEAF
clone_size: many
d_call: NA
j_call: TRBJ1-1
v_call: TRBV20-1

cdr3_aa: ASSQGPGNTEAF
clone_size: NA
d_call: NA
j_call: TRBJ1-1
v_call: TRBV4-2

cdr3_aa: ASSLYGLNTEAF
clone_size: many
d_call: NA
j_call: TRBJ1-1
v_call: TRBV5-5

cdr3_aa: ARSGTIRNRELF
clone_size: many
d_call: TRBD2
j_call: TRBJ2-2
v_call: TRBV2

cdr3_aa: ASSPGQTTTYT
clone_size: many
d_call: TRBD1
j_call: TRBJ1-2
v_call: TRBV27

cdr3_aa: AIAGGTLFQPQH
clone_size: many
d_call: NA
j_call: TRBJ1-5
v_call: TRBV6-2/TRBV6-3